This T cell receptor beta chain was recovered during a study of blood T cell repertoires in COVID-19. The overall study: The United States, Italy and Spain supplied acute and convalescent COVID-19 samples. In each case, the material was cDNA or gDNA derived from T cells, B-cell-depleted T cells, or PBMCs.

Original processing notes: Reference gene primers were amplified, and this amplification served to estimate nucleated cell counts. Profiled with immunoSEQ multiplex PCR; TCRdb holds only in-frame clones, not every one. V and J calls and clone size are those listed in that table; D and trimming were worked out from the DNA. The sample consists of 140,000 to 150,000 clones, 70% to 90% of them appearing once. The CDR3 runs 13 residues. The germline V and J ends were trimmed by 6 bases and 1 base, with 9 bases remaining between them. Germline CDR1 and CDR2: MNHNY and SVGAGI (reference sequence). The material sequenced was peripheral blood. The chain couples TRBV6-6 to TRBJ1-1; TRBD1 is a possible D gene (6 bases). This TCR was recovered from a woman in her fifties or sixties with COVID-19, enrolled during active disease. CDR3 residues: CASRWTENTEAFF. The CDR3 DNA follows: TGTGCCAGCAGGTGGACAGAGAACACTGAAGCTTTCTTT.